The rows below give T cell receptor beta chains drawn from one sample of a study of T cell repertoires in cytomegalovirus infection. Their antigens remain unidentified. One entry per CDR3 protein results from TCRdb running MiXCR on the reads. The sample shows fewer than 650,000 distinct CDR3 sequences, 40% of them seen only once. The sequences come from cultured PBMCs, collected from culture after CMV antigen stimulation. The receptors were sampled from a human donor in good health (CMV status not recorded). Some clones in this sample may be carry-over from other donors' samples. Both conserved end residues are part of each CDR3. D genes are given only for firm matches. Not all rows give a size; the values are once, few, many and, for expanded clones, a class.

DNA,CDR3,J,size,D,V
TGTGCCAGCAGTGCCCCAGGACGCTGGGATCAGCCCCAGCATTTT,CASSAPGRWDQPQHF,TRBJ1-5,.,.,TRBV28
TGTGCCAGCAGCTTAGACGGTGCGAATTCACCCCTCCACTTT,CASSLDGANSPLHF,TRBJ1-6,.,.,TRBV7-2
TGTGCCAGCGGGGAGGTTTTATATGGCTACACCTTC,CASGEVLYGYTF,TRBJ1-2,few,.,TRBV19
TGTGCCAGCAGCCCTTCCGGGACGGCGAATTCACCCCTCCACTTT,CASSPSGTANSPLHF,TRBJ1-6,.,.,TRBV5-6
TGTGCCAGCCGACAGGGTGGTAACTATGGCTACACCTTC,CASRQGGNYGYTF,TRBJ1-2,.,TRBD1,TRBV28
TGTGCCAGCAGCTTAGCGCCGGGGGGGCGGTACAATGAGCAGTTCTTC,CASSLAPGGRYNEQFF,TRBJ2-1,few,TRBD2,TRBV11-1
TGTGCCAGCAGCCCAAATGAGGACAGGGGAGGTATCTACGAGCAGTACTTC,CASSPNEDRGGIYEQYF,TRBJ2-7,few,TRBD1,TRBV7-8
TGTGCCAGCAGCCGTAGAGGCACAGGTGGGGCGTACGAGCAGTACTTC,CASSRRGTGGAYEQYF,TRBJ2-7,many,.,TRBV11-2
TGTGCCAGCACCTCCAGGGGCGGGGGGGCCGGAGATACGCAGTATTTT,CASTSRGGGAGDTQYF,TRBJ2-3,few,TRBD2,TRBV7-2
TGTGCCAGCAGCCCGCGATCGGACAGGGGGGCGAAACTGTTTTTT,CASSPRSDRGAKLFF,TRBJ1-4,.,TRBD1,TRBV7-4
TGTGCCAGCTTAGGGACAGTGAACACTGAAGCTTTCTTT,CASLGTVNTEAFF,TRBJ1-1,.,TRBD1,TRBV18
TGTGCCAGCAGCCTGACAGGCGTCAATCAGCCCCAGCATTTT,CASSLTGVNQPQHF,TRBJ1-5,many,.,TRBV7-2
TGTGCCAACGGGGCCCTAGGGGATCAGCCCCAGCATTTT,CANGALGDQPQHF,TRBJ1-5,few,.,TRBV6-1
TGTGCCAGCAGCTCGCGCCGACAGATCCTAATGGGGGAAAAACTGTTTTTT,CASSSRRQILMGEKLFF,TRBJ1-4,.,.,TRBV7-8
TGTGTCACCTCCGAGGTGGGGGAGACCCAGTACTTC,CVTSEVGETQYF,TRBJ2-5,.,.,TRBV6-8
TGTGCCGTTTCCGGGACAGGGGGCGCTGGGGCCAACGTCCTGACTTTC,CAVSGTGGAGANVLTF,TRBJ2-6,.,TRBD1,TRBV2
TGTGCCAGCAGCTTGCGAGGGATAACGGGCTACAATGAGCAGTTCTTC,CASSLRGITGYNEQFF,TRBJ2-1,few,.,TRBV7-6
TGCAGTGCTAGCAGGGCCTCTCACTCTGGAAACACCATATATTTT,CSASRASHSGNTIYF,TRBJ1-3,.,.,TRBV20-1
TGTGCCAGCAGCTTAGCGCTTTCAGGGACGGAGACCCAGTACTTC,CASSLALSGTETQYF,TRBJ2-5,.,.,TRBV7-4
TGTGCCAGCAGTGAACCCTATGCGGGGGTTAATCTTTACGAGCAGTACTTC,CASSEPYAGVNLYEQYF,TRBJ2-7,.,TRBD2,TRBV6-5
TGTGCCAGCAGTCCCCGGGGCCAGACAGATACGCAGTATTTT,CASSPRGQTDTQYF,TRBJ2-3,.,.,TRBV6-2/TRBV6-3
TGTGCCAGCAGCTTGGAGGGGCGGGGGGCCTTGTGGGGGCAGTTCTTC,CASSLEGRGALWGQFF,TRBJ2-1,.,TRBD2,TRBV5-4
TGTGCCAGCAGCTTGGTCAACAGGGGGGACTATGGCTACACCTTC,CASSLVNRGDYGYTF,TRBJ1-2,.,TRBD1,TRBV5-4
TGTGCCAGCAGCGTGACCGGGACTAGCGACGGGGGCTGGACAGATACGCAGTATTTT,CASSVTGTSDGGWTDTQYF,TRBJ2-3,.,TRBD2,TRBV11-2
TGTGCCAGCAGGAACCGAGGGGGCTCGTGGGATACGCAGTATTTT,CASRNRGGSWDTQYF,TRBJ2-3,few,TRBD1,TRBV6-1
TGCAGTGCTCTCCCCAGGGCGGGGTACGGTGAGCAGTTCTTC,CSALPRAGYGEQFF,TRBJ2-1,.,.,TRBV20-1
TGCGCCAGCAGCCAAGCCTCGGCGGGGGGCGGCAATGAGCAGTTCTTC,CASSQASAGGGNEQFF,TRBJ2-1,few,TRBD2,TRBV4-3
TGTGCCAGCAGTGAAGTACTTTTCACAGATACGCAGTATTTT,CASSEVLFTDTQYF,TRBJ2-3,few,.,TRBV6-1
TGTGCCAGCTCACCAGGGGAGAGATACGAGCAGTACTTC,CASSPGERYEQYF,TRBJ2-7,.,.,TRBV18
TGTGCCAGCAGTTCCAGGGGAAAAGCTTTCTTT,CASSSRGKAFF,TRBJ1-1,many,.,TRBV7-2
TGTGCCAGCAGCACACCAAGGAGAGTCACCTACGAGCAGTACTTC,CASSTPRRVTYEQYF,TRBJ2-7,.,.,TRBV28
TGTGCCAGCGACGGGACTACTGACAATGAGCAGTTCTTC,CASDGTTDNEQFF,TRBJ2-1,once,TRBD2,TRBV6-2/TRBV6-3
TGTGCCAGCGCCCTGGGTGCAGGGCCCACAGATACGCAGTATTTT,CASALGAGPTDTQYF,TRBJ2-3,.,.,TRBV12-3/TRBV12-4
TGTGCCAGCAGTCCGAGCACCCCGAACACCGGGGAGCTGTTTTTT,CASSPSTPNTGELFF,TRBJ2-2,few,.,TRBV12-3/TRBV12-4
TGTGCCAGCAGCTTAACTAGCGGCCCAAACTACGAGCAGTACTTC,CASSLTSGPNYEQYF,TRBJ2-7,many,TRBD2,TRBV7-2
TGTGCCAGTAGTAAAGTCGAGACAGGGGGCGGCTACACCTTC,CASSKVETGGGYTF,TRBJ1-2,once,TRBD1,TRBV19
TGTGCCAGCAGCGTAGGATTCTGGGGGGATGTCACTAGCGGTAGTATTTTTGATGAGCAGTTCTTC,CASSVGFWGDVTSGSIFDEQFF,TRBJ2-1,.,TRBD2,TRBV7-4
TGTGCCAGCAGCTGGACGACTAGCCCTTATCCTACCGGGGAGCTGTTTTTT,CASSWTTSPYPTGELFF,TRBJ2-2,.,TRBD2,TRBV11-2
TGTGCCAGCAGCTACCCTGGAGGTGCCGGGAGTGGCTACGAGCAGTACTTC,CASSYPGGAGSGYEQYF,TRBJ2-7,few,.,TRBV7-4
TGTGCCAGCGAGGTCAACCCCCAGAATGGAGAGACCCAGTACTTC,CASEVNPQNGETQYF,TRBJ2-5,few,.,TRBV6-1
TGTGCCAGCAGCCGGACAGGCCGCTCCTATAATTCACCCCTCCACTTT,CASSRTGRSYNSPLHF,TRBJ1-6,.,TRBD1,TRBV7-4
TGCGCCAGCAGCTCGTTGACTAGCGGGGCCCAAGAGACCCAGTACTTC,CASSSLTSGAQETQYF,TRBJ2-5,.,TRBD2,TRBV5-1
TGTGCCAGCAGCTTGGGGAGGGTTGGTGAAAAACTGTTTTTT,CASSLGRVGEKLFF,TRBJ1-4,few,.,TRBV7-8
TGCGCCAGCAGCTTGATTTTCGGCAGACTCACAGATACGCAGTATTTT,CASSLIFGRLTDTQYF,TRBJ2-3,.,.,TRBV5-1
TGTGCCAGCAGCTCCCCGAAGATATGGCCGGAGACCCAGTACTTC,CASSSPKIWPETQYF,TRBJ2-5,.,.,TRBV7-4
TGTGCCAGCAGGCGGGGGGGACTTTCTCTGAATGAGCAGTTCTTC,CASRRGGLSLNEQFF,TRBJ2-1,.,TRBD2,TRBV7-2
TGTGCCAGCAGCTTGTGGGTTACAGATAAGCAGTATTTT,CASSLWVTDKQYF,TRBJ2-3,.,.,TRBV5-5
TGTGCCAGCTCACCAACCCCCCAGGCCGGAGATACGCAGTATTTT,CASSPTPQAGDTQYF,TRBJ2-3,once,.,TRBV18
TGCGCCAGCAGCGGGGAACTAGCGGAGGGGGGTAATGAGCAGTTCTTC,CASSGELAEGGNEQFF,TRBJ2-1,.,TRBD2,TRBV4-3
TGTGCCAGCAGCCCGACCTTCCCTAGCACCAATGAGCAGTTCTTC,CASSPTFPSTNEQFF,TRBJ2-1,few,.,TRBV7-9
TGCAGTGCTAGCCCCGACCCCTCGGGAGGGACCCAGTACTTC,CSASPDPSGGTQYF,TRBJ2-5,.,TRBD2,TRBV20-1
TGTGCCAGCAGCGGGCTCGGGCGGGAGAGGTCCTACGAGCAGTACTTC,CASSGLGRERSYEQYF,TRBJ2-7,.,TRBD2,TRBV7-2
TGTGCCAGCAGTGAAGGCCCAGCCCTAGGTCCCGGGGAGCTGTTTTTT,CASSEGPALGPGELFF,TRBJ2-2,few,.,TRBV6-1
TGTGCCAGCTCACCCTCTGAGGGGAATTCACCCCTCCACTTT,CASSPSEGNSPLHF,TRBJ1-6,.,.,TRBV18
TGTGCCAGCAGCCGGACTAGCGGGAGGGGTAGCGCTGAGCAGTTCTTC,CASSRTSGRGSAEQFF,TRBJ2-1,many,TRBD2,TRBV5-4
TGTGCCAGCACGTGGGGAGTAGATACGCAGTATTTT,CASTWGVDTQYF,TRBJ2-3,.,.,TRBV7-2
TGTGCCAGCAGCTTTTCTAGCGGGGTATACAATGAGCAGTTCTTC,CASSFSSGVYNEQFF,TRBJ2-1,many,TRBD2,TRBV7-8